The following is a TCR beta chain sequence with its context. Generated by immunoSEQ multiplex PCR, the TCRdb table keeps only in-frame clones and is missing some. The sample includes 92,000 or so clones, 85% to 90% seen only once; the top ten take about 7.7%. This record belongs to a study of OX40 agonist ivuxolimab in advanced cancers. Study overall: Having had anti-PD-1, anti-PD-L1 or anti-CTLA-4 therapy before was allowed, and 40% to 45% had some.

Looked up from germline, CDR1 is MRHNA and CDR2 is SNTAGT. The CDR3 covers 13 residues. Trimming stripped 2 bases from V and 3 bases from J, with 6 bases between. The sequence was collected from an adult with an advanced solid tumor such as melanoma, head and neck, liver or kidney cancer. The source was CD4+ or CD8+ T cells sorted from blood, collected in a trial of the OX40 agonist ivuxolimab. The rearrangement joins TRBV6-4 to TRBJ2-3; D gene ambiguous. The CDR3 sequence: CASSDGVTDTQYF. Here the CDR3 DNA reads TGTGCCAGCAGTGACGGGGTAACAGATACGCAGTATTTT.